The T cell receptor beta chain described here comes from a study of cytomegalovirus exposure and HLA in healthy donors. Study results and caveats: An analysis was carried out at a later point. It showed that HLA-associated TCR beta chains were more clonally expanded than equally common non-associated chains.

Details on this clone: Its antigen is not identified.

The PCR used 60 Vbeta and 13 Jbeta primers. The assay was immunoSEQ multiplex PCR, and TCRdb's table has in-frame clones only and misses some. The sample lists about 130,000 clones; roughly 79% were seen once. V was cut by 2 bases and J by 4 bases, with 9 bases left in between. This CDR3 is built from 14 residues. Germline lookup yields CDR1 KGHSH and CDR2 LQKENI. The receptor was isolated from a woman aged 50 to 65 in good health and CMV-seronegative. This chain joins TRBV18 and TRBJ1-5; D not resolved. Specimen: PBMCs. In DNA form, the CDR3 reads TGTGCCAGCTCACCAAATATACAGAATCAGCCCCAGCATTTT. It specifies CASSPNIQNQPQHF.